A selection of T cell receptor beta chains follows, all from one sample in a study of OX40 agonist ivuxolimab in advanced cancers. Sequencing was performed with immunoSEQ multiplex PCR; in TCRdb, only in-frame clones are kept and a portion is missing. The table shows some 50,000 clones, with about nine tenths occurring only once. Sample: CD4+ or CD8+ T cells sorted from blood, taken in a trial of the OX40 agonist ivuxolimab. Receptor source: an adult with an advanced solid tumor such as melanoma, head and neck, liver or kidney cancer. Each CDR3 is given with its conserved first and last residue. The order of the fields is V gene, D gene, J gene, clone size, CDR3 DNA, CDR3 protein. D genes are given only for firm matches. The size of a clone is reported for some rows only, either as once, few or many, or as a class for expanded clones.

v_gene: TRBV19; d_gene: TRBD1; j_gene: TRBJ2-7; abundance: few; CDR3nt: TGTGCCAGTACTGTAAACGACAGGGAGCGAGAGCAGTACTTC; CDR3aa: CASTVNDREREQYF
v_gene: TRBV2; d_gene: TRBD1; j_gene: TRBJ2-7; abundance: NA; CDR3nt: TGTGCCAGCAGTGAAAGGGACAGGGGCTCCTACGAGCAGTACTTC; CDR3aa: CASSERDRGSYEQYF
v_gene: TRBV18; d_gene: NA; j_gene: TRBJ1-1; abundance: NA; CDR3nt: TGTGCCAGCTCACAGACAATGAACACTGAAGCTTTCTTT; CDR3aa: CASSQTMNTEAFF
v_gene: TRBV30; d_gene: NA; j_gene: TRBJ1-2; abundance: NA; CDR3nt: TGTGCCTGGAAGGGTTGGAGTGGTGACTACACCTTC; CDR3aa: CAWKGWSGDYTF
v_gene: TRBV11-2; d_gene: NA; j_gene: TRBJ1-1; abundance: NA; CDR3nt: TGTGCCAGCAGCTCCGACAGAGGCACTGAAGCTTTCTTT; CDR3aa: CASSSDRGTEAFF
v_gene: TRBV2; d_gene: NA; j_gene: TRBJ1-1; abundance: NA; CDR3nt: TGTGCCAGCAGCGCGGGCGTGAACACTGAAGCTTTCTTT; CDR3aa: CASSAGVNTEAFF
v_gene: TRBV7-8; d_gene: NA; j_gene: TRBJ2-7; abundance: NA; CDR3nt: TGTGCCAGCAGCTTAGCGGGGCTCTCCTACGAGCAGTACTTC; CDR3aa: CASSLAGLSYEQYF
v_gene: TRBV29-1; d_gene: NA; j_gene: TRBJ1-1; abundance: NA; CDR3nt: TGCAGCGTCACACCGACAGGTGGCACTGAAGCTTTCTTT; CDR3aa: CSVTPTGGTEAFF
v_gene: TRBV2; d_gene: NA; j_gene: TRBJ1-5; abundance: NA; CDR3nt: TGTGCCAGCAGTGCCGACGGGTATAGCAATCAGCCCCAGCATTTT; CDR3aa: CASSADGYSNQPQHF
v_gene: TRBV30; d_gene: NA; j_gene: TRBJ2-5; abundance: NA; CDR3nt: TGTGCCTGGAGTTCCCTCGGGGGAGGGACCCAGTACTTC; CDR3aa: CAWSSLGGGTQYF
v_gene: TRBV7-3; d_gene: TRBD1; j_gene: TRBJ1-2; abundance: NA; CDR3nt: TGTGCCAGCAGCTCGGGACAGGGGGCTGAATATGGCTACACCTTC; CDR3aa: CASSSGQGAEYGYTF
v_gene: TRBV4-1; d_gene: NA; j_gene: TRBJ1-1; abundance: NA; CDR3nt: TGCGCCAGCAGCAGTATATGGGGAGGGGACACTGAAGCTTTCTTT; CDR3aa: CASSSIWGGDTEAFF
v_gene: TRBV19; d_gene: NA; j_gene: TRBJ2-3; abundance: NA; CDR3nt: TGTGCCAGTAGTGGCGCCTTCACAGATACGCAGTATTTT; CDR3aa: CASSGAFTDTQYF
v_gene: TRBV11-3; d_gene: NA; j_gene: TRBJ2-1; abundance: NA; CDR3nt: TGTGCCAGCAGCAGCCTGTTTTCGGTCCTAAATGAGCAGTTCTTC; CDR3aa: CASSSLFSVLNEQFF
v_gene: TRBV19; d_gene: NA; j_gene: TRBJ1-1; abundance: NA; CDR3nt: TGTGCCAGCCAACCGGCGGGCAGGGGCACTGAAGCTTTCTTT; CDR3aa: CASQPAGRGTEAFF
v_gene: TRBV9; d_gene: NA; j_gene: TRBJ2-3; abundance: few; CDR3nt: TGTGCCAGCAGCGGCCCCCAGGATACGCAGTATTTT; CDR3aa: CASSGPQDTQYF
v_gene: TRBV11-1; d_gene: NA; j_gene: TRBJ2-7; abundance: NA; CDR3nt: TGTGCCAGCAGCTTGGCAGCTCTCTCCTACGAGCAGTACTTC; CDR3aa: CASSLAALSYEQYF
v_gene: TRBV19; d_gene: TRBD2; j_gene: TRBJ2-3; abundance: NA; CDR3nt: TGTGCCAGTAGTATTGAACTAGCGTTGGGCACAGATACGCAGTATTTT; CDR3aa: CASSIELALGTDTQYF
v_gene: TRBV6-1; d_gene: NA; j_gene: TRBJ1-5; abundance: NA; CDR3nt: TGTGCCAGCAGTGAAGGGTGGACTTCCAATCAGCCCCAGCATTTT; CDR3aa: CASSEGWTSNQPQHF
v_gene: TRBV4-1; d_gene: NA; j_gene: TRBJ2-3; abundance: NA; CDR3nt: TGCGCCAGCAGCGGCCGGGGGCTAGCGGCAGATACGCAGTATTTT; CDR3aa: CASSGRGLAADTQYF